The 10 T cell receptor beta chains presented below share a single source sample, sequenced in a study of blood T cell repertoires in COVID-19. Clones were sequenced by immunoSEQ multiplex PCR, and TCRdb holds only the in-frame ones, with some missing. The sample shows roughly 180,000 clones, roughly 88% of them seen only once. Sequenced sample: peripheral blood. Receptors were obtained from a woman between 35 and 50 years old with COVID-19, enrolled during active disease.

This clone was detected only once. CDR3 nucleotides: TGTGCCAGCAGCCAGGGACAGGGACTGGCTGGCTACACCTTC. Amino acid sequence: CASSQGQGLAGYTF. The V gene is TRBV3-1 (or the pseudogene TRBV3-2), the J gene TRBJ1-2, with 9 bases aligning to TRBD1. After removal of 3 bases from V and 7 bases from J, the junction contained 6 bases not matched to a gene. The CDR3 contains 14 residues. Germline CDR1 LGHDT, CDR2 YNNKEL (reference sequence).

CDR3 DNA sequence: TGTGCCAGTAGTATACTGGACAGGTCTGAAGCTTTCTTT. Protein sequence: CASSILDRSEAFF. V usage is TRBV19 and J usage is TRBJ1-1; TRBD1 agrees at 7 bases. With V trimmed by 2 bases and J by 6 bases, 3 bases remained unmatched. The CDR3 loop spans 13 amino acids. CDR1 is LNHDA and CDR2 is SQIVND in the germline V gene (reference sequence).

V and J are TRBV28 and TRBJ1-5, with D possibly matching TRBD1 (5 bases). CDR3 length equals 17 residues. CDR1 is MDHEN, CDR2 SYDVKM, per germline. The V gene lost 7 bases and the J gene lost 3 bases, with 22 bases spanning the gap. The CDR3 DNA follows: TGTGCCAGCACCGGTTTTAGGGTGGAGGGACTCAATCAGCCCCAGCATTTT. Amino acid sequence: CASTGFRVEGLNQPQHF.

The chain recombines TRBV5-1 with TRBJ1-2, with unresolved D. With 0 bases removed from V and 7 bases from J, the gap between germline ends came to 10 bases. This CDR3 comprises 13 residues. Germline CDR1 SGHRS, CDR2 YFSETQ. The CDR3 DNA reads TGCGCCAGCAGCTTGGTGGGAGGGTTTGGCTACACCTTC. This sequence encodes CASSLVGGFGYTF.

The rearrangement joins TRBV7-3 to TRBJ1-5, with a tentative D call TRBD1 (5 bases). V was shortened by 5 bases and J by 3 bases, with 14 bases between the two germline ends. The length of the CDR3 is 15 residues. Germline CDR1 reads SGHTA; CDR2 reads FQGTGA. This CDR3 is CASSRGAGPNQPQHF. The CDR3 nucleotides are TGTGCCAGCAGCCGCGGGGCAGGCCCCAATCAGCCCCAGCATTTT.

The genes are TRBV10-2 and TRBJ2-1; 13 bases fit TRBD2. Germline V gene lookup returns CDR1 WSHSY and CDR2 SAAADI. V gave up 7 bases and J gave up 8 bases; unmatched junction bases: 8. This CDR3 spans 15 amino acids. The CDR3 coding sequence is TGCGCCAGCAAACCGGGACTAGCGGGACCGGATGAGCAGTTCTTC. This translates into CASKPGLAGPDEQFF.

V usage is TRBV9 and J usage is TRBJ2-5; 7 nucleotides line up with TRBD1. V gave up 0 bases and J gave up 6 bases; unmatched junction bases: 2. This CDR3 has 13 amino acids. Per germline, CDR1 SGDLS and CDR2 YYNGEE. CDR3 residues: CASSVEGAQTQYF. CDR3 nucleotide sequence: TGTGCCAGCAGCGTAGAGGGGGCTCAGACCCAGTACTTC. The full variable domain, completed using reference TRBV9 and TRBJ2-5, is DSGVTQTPKHLITATGQRVTLRCSPRSGDLSVYWYQQSLDQGLQFLIQYYNGEERAKGNILERFSAQQFPDLHSELNLSSLELGDSALYFCASSVEGAQTQYFGPGTRLLVL.

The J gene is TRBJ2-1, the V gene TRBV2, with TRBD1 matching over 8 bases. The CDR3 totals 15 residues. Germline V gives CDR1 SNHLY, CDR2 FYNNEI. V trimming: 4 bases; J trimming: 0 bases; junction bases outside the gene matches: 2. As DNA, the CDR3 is TGTGCCAGCAGTGGACAGGGGAGCTCCTACAATGAGCAGTTCTTC. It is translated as CASSGQGSSYNEQFF. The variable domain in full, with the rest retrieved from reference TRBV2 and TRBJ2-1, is EPEVTQTPSHQVTQMGQEVILRCVPISNHLYFYWYRQILGQKVEFLVSFYNNEISEKSEIFDDQFSVERPDGSNFTLKIRSTKLEDSAMYFCASSGQGSSYNEQFFGPGTRLTVL.

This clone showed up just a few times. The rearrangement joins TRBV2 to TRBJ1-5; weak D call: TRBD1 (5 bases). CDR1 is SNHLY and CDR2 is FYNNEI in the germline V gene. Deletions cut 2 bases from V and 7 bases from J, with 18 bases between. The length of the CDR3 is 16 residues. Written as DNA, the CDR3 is TGTGCCAGCAGTGAACCGGCAGGGCCCCTGGGGCAGCCCCAGCATTTT. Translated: CASSEPAGPLGQPQHF.

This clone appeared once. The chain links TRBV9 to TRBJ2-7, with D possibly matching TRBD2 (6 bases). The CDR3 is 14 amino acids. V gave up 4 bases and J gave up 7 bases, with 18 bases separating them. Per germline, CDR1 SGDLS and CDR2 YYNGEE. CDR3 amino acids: CASSPRGEPREQYF. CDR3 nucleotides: TGTGCCAGCAGCCCCCGCGGGGAACCCCGGGAGCAGTACTTC. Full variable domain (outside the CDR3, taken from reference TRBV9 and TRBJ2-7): DSGVTQTPKHLITATGQRVTLRCSPRSGDLSVYWYQQSLDQGLQFLIQYYNGEERAKGNILERFSAQQFPDLHSELNLSSLELGDSALYFCASSPRGEPREQYFGPGTRLTVT.